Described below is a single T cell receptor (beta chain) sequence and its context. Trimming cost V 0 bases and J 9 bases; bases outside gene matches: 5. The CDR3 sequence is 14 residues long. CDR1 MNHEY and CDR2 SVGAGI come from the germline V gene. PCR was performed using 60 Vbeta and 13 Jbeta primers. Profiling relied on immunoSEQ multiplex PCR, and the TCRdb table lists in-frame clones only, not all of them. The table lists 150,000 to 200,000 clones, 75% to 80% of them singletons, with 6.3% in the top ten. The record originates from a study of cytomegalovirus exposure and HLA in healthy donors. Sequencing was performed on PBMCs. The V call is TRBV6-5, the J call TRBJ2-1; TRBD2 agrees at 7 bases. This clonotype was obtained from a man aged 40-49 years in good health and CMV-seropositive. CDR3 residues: CASSYSWTRVEQFF. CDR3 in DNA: TGTGCCAGCAGTTACTCGTGGACTAGAGTTGAGCAGTTCTTC.